This T cell receptor (beta chain) was recorded in a study of blood T cell repertoires in COVID-19 (dated by TCRdb to 2020 to 2022). Regarding the research as a whole: Samples from collaborators originated in the United States, Italy and Spain and spanned both the acute and convalescent phases of COVID-19. The material from the prospective study consisted of cDNA or gDNA derived from T cells, B-cell-depleted T cells, or PBMCs. Deeply sampled blood TCRbeta repertoires from subjects exposed to, actively infected with, or recovered from COVID-19 were included in the dataset. The repertoires were made available in a free public database intended to serve as a resource for research on the immune response to SARS-CoV-2. Samples were obtained from the ongoing ImmuneRACE study (first 160 participants) and from over a thousand subjects provided by 6 global collaborators. A de-identified subject ID, COVID-19 status, age in years and sex were almost always included in the sample metadata. Where available, HLA class I and class II types were taken from metadata supplied by the sample provider and were not determined by assay-based typing.

Overall study results and their limits: The quantity of clinical and demographic metadata differed by source and by participant and was supplied without curation.

TCRbeta CDR3 regions were amplified from genomic DNA by means of the immunoSEQ Assay, a bias-controlled multiplex PCR. The authors' analysis ran thus. The number of nucleated cells in each sample was estimated by amplification of reference gene primers within the assay. To quantify the absolute abundance of each unique TCRbeta CDR3 rearrangement, sequence reads were collapsed and filtered. For each sample, productive Simpson clonality was calculated by taking the square root of Simpson's diversity index across productive rearrangements. Not all clones reach the TCRdb copy of this immuneACCESS table, which keeps in-frame sequences only. Checked studies attribute under half of the gap to unresolved V genes and leave the rest unexplained. V and J calls and clone size are those listed in that table; D and trimming were worked out from the DNA. The sample data list some 220,000 clones, and 65% to 85% of these were observed just once. Together, the top ten hold about 13% of the sample.

Whole blood was collected in K2EDTA tubes by collaborating institutions according to the institutions' own protocols. For TCRbeta analysis, collaborators shipped samples in one of three forms: frozen whole blood, isolated PBMCs, or DNA extracted from either of those sample types. A word on this clone: There is no known antigen for this receptor. No quality values exist for individual bases; no much larger clone is one base distant.

Sequenced material: peripheral blood. The sequence derives from a human donor in a cohort sampled during active COVID-19.

In nucleotide form, the sequence is TGTGCCAGCAGCATGGGACAGTCGGCGGGCTATGGCTACACCTTC. The resulting protein is CASSMGQSAGYGYTF. This chain is built from TRBV6-2 or TRBV6-3 and TRBJ1-2; 7 of the junction bases match TRBD1. From the germline V gene, CDR1 is MNHEY and CDR2 is SVGEGT. Clipping removes 6 bases from V and 4 bases from J, with 11 as the unmatched junction base count. Taken from cysteine to phenylalanine, the CDR3 has 15 residues. Only CDR3 DNA is held: 45 bases, read in frame from base 1.